Below, 10 T cell receptor beta chains from the same sample are listed, as sequenced in a study of Tregs in tolerant kidney transplant recipients. The method was immunoSEQ multiplex PCR; TCRdb's version includes in-frame clones alone and lacks a portion of them. Of about 73,000 clones listed, 91% are singletons. This sample comprised Tregs from blood, obtained before the transplant. These receptors all come from a human donor who received a combined kidney and bone marrow transplant.

The chain joins TRBV28 to TRBJ2-5; 8 bases map to TRBD1. CDR1 and CDR2 (germline): MDHEN, SYDVKM. The CDR3 is 13 amino acids. Germline trimming cut 5 bases from V and 5 bases from J; bases unmatched to any gene: 4. The CDR3: CASSRTGPETQYF. CDR3 DNA sequence: TGTGCCAGCAGTCGGACAGGGCCCGAGACCCAGTACTTC.

This sequence joins TRBV6-6 and TRBJ2-7, with 8 nucleotides matching TRBD1. Germline V gives CDR1 MNHNY, CDR2 SVGAGI (reference sequence). The length of the CDR3 is 12 residues. J lost 5 bases, V lost 9 bases, and 6 bases had no gene match. The chain's CDR3 is CASRQGLHEQYF. Written as DNA, the CDR3 is TGTGCCAGTCGACAGGGGTTACACGAGCAGTACTTC.

This clone appeared once. At one end the junction does not follow the germline gene, possibly because of a read error. The same CDR3 arises from other DNA sequences in this sample as well. The J gene is TRBJ2-3, the V gene TRBV10-3; no clear D. CDR1 is ENHRY and CDR2 is SYGVKD in the germline V gene. CDR3 size: 12 residues. This CDR3 reads CAISEGTDTQYF. The CDR3 nucleotides are TGCGCCATCAGTGAGGGCACAGATACGCAGTATTTT.

The V call is TRBV28, the J call TRBJ1-1, with no clear D. Looked up from germline, CDR1 is MDHEN and CDR2 is SYDVKM. V was cut by 3 bases and J by 1 base, with 9 bases left in between. The length of the CDR3 is 14 residues. The CDR3 here is CASSFGGKNTEAFF. The CDR3 coding sequence is TGTGCCAGCAGTTTCGGAGGGAAGAACACTGAAGCTTTCTTT.

The genes are TRBV30 and TRBJ2-3, with TRBD1 identical over 9 bases. Germline V lookup: CDR1 GTSNPN, CDR2 SVGIG (reference sequence). V shed 5 bases and J 2 bases; nucleotides not matched to a gene: 8. The CDR3 is 15 residues long. The CDR3 sequence is CAWSPGQGATDTQYF. DNA for the CDR3: TGTGCCTGGTCCCCGGGACAGGGTGCCACAGATACGCAGTATTTT.

A single count supports this clone. The chain uses TRBV5-6 and TRBJ2-5; 10 positions agree with TRBD2. V lost 4 bases to trimming and J lost 5 bases; unmatched junction nucleotides: 5. This CDR3 contains 14 residues. Germline loops: CDR1 SGHDT, CDR2 YYEEEE. The CDR3 loop reads CASSLAGVRETQYF. Here the CDR3 DNA reads TGTGCCAGCAGCCTAGCGGGGGTTCGGGAGACCCAGTACTTC.

The rearrangement uses TRBV28 and TRBJ2-7; D is unclear. The CDR3 runs to 12 residues. Looked up from germline, CDR1 is MDHEN and CDR2 is SYDVKM. V was pared by 8 bases and J by 3 bases, with 11 bases between. CDR3 coding DNA: TGTGCCAGCTCCATGATCCGCTACGAGCAGTACTTC. This translates into CASSMIRYEQYF.

The chain recombines TRBV5-1 with TRBJ2-3, with 12 bases aligning to TRBD2. The CDR3 is made up of 21 amino acids. The ends lost 1 base at V and 0 bases at J; junction bases unmatched: 15. Looked up from germline, CDR1 is SGHRS and CDR2 is YFSETQ. CDR3 region: CASSLRAASGRAGYSTDTQYF. The CDR3 bases are TGCGCCAGCAGCTTGAGAGCGGCTAGCGGGAGGGCCGGGTACAGCACAGATACGCAGTATTTT.

This chain uses TRBV4-1 with TRBJ1-2; no definite D call. Germline assignment: CDR1 MGHRA and CDR2 YSYEKL. Deletions cut 0 bases from V and 0 bases from J, with 11 bases between. This CDR3 comprises 16 residues. CDR3: CASSQDVQFPNYGYTF. In DNA, the CDR3 is TGCGCCAGCAGCCAAGATGTACAGTTTCCTAACTATGGCTACACCTTC.

This clone was picked up a small number of times. The chain carries TRBV11-2 and TRBJ2-1; D is possibly TRBD1 (5 bases). Germline loops: CDR1 SGHAT, CDR2 FQNNGV. Trimming took 6 bases from V and 0 from J, leaving 9 bases between them. The CDR3 covers 14 residues. The CDR3 sequence: CASRRQNSYNEQFF. The CDR3 region has the DNA TGTGCCAGCAGACGACAGAACTCCTACAATGAGCAGTTCTTC. The full variable domain, with the rest looked up from reference TRBV11-2 and TRBJ2-1, is EAGVAQSPRYKIIEKRQSVAFWCNPISGHATLYWYQQILGQGPKLLIQFQNNGVVDDSQLPKDRFSAERLKGVDSTLKIQPAKLEDSAVYLCASRRQNSYNEQFFGPGTRLTVL.